This is a list of T cell receptor beta chains from one sample in a study of response to subunit inactivated influenza vaccine. MiXCR was run by TCRdb on the RT-PCR reads, yielding one entry per CDR3 protein. The table records 800,000 to 1,000,000 distinct CDR3 sequences, less than 25% of them present only once. This sample comprised PBMCs from blood, obtained around 5 days after vaccination. The source is a man in his forties or fifties who received an inactivated influenza vaccine. The CDR3 runs from the conserved cysteine through the conserved F or W. The D gene is left open where the match is weak. Clone size is given for some rows only: seen once, a few or many times, or a class if the clone is expanded.

v_gene	len	d_gene	j_gene	abundance	CDR3nt	CDR3aa
TRBV27	13	.	TRBJ2-5	.	TGTGCCGCCAGCAGGCGTTCACAAGAGACCCAGTACTTC	CAASRRSQETQYF
TRBV5-4	15	TRBD2	TRBJ2-3	.	TGTGCCAGCAGTGCTAGCGGGAGTAGAACAGATACGCAGTATTTT	CASSASGSRTDTQYF
TRBV30	13	.	TRBJ1-1	.	TGTGCCTCCGACGGACTTGGTCGCACTGAAGCTTTCTTT	CASDGLGRTEAFF
TRBV6-1	13	.	TRBJ2-5	.	TGTGCCAGCAGTGGAAACCCGCAAGAGACCCAGTACTTC	CASSGNPQETQYF
TRBV7-2	15	.	TRBJ2-2	.	TGTGCCAGCACACCACAGTCCATGAACACCGGGGAGCTGTTTTTT	CASTPQSMNTGELFF
TRBV10-3	15	.	TRBJ1-3	.	TGTGCCATCAGCCCGTTGGGTGGCTCTGGAAACACCATATATTTT	CAISPLGGSGNTIYF
TRBV3-1	16	.	TRBJ2-1	.	TGTGCCAGCAGCCAATATTACGGGGGTGATTACAATGAGCAGTTCTTC	CASSQYYGGDYNEQFF
TRBV5-1	16	.	TRBJ1-1	few	TGCGCCAGCAGCTCCGGACCAGGAGGCATGAACACTGAAGCTTTCTTT	CASSSGPGGMNTEAFF
TRBV10-3	13	.	TRBJ2-7	few	TGTGCCATCAGTGCCACGGGTGGGCACGAGCAGTACTTC	CAISATGGHEQYF
TRBV12-3/TRBV12-4	13	.	TRBJ2-3	few	TGTGCCAGCAGTTTCGACAGCGGAAATACGCAGTATTTT	CASSFDSGNTQYF
TRBV5-6	15	.	TRBJ1-1	few	TGTGCCAGCAGCCGGGAGAGCAGATTTAACACTGAAGCTTTCTTT	CASSRESRFNTEAFF